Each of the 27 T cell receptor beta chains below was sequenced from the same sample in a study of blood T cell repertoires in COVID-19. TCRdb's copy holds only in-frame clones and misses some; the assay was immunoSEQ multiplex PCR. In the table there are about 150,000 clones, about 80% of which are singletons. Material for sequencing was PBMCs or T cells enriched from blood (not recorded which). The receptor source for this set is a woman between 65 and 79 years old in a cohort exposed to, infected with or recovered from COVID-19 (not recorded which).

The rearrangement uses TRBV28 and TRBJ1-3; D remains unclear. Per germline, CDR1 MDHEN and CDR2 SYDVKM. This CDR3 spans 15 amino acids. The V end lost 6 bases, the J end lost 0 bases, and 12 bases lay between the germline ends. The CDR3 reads CASRARRHSGNTIYF. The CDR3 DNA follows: TGTGCCAGCAGGGCTAGACGTCACTCTGGAAACACCATATATTTT. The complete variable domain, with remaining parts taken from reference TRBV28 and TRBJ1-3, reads DVKVTQSSRYLVKRTGEKVFLECVQDMDHENMFWYRQDPGLGLRLIYFSYDVKMKEKGDIPEGYSVSREKKERFSLILESASTNQTSMYLCASRARRHSGNTIYFGEGSWLTVV.

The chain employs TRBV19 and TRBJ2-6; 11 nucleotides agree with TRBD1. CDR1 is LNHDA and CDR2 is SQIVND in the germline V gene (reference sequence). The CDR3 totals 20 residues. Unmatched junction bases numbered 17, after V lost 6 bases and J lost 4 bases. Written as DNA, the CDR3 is TGTGCCAGTAGACCCCCCAGGGGGGACAGGGGGTCGTGGGGGGCCAACGTCCTGACTTTC. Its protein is CASRPPRGDRGSWGANVLTF.

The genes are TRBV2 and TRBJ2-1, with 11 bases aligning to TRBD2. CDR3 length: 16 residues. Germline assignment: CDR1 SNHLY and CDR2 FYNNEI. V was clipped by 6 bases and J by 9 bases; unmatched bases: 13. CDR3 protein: CASRIGVAGGKGEQFF. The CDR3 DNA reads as TGTGCCAGCAGAATTGGAGTAGCGGGAGGGAAGGGTGAGCAGTTCTTC.

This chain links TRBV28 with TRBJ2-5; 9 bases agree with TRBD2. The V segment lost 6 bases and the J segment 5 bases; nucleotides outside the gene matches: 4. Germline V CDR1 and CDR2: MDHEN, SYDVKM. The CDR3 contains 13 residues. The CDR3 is CASRGTSPETQYF. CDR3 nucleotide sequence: TGTGCCAGCAGGGGGACTAGCCCGGAGACCCAGTACTTC.

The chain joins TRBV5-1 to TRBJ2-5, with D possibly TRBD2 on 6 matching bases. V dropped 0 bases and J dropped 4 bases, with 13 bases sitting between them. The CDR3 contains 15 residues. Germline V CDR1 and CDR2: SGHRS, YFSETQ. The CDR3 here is CASSLGLGIGETQYF. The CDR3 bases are TGCGCCAGCAGCTTGGGACTAGGGATTGGAGAGACCCAGTACTTC.

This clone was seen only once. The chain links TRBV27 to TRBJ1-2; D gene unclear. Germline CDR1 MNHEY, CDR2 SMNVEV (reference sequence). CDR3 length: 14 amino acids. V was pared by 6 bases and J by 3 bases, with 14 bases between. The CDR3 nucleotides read TGTGCCAGCAGCTATAACGGGGTCGACTATGGCTACACCTTC. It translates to CASSYNGVDYGYTF.

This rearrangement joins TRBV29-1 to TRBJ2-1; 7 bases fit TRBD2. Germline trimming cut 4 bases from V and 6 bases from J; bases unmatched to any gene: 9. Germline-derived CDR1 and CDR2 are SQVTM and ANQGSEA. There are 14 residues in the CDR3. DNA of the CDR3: TGCAGCGTTGCGGAGCGGGATGGAATCAATGAGCAGTTCTTC. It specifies CSVAERDGINEQFF.

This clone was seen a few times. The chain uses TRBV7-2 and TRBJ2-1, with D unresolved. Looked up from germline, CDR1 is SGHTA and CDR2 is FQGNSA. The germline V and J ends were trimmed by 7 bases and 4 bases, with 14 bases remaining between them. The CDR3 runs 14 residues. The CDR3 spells CASTLGEFYNEQFF. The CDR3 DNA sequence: TGTGCCAGCACCCTAGGAGAATTTTACAATGAGCAGTTCTTC.

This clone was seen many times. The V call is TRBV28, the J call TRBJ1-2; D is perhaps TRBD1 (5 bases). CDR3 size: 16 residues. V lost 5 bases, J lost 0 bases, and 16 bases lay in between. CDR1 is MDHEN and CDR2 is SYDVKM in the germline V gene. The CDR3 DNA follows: TGTGCCAGCAGTCCCCTAGAGGGGACTACTAACTATGGCTACACCTTC. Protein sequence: CASSPLEGTTNYGYTF.

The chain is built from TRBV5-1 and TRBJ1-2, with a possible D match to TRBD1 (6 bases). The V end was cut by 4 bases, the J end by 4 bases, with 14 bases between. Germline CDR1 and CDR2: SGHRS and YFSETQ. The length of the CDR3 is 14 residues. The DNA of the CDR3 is TGCGCCAGCAGCGAGGGGGACGAAGGCTATGGCTACACCTTC. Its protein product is CASSEGDEGYGYTF.

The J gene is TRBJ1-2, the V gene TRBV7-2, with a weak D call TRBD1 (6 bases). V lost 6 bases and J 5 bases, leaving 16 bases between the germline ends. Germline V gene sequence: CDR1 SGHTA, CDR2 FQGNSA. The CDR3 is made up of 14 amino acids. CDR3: CASRTGGDRYGYTF. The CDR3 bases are TGTGCCAGCAGGACGGGGGGCGATCGATATGGCTACACCTTC.

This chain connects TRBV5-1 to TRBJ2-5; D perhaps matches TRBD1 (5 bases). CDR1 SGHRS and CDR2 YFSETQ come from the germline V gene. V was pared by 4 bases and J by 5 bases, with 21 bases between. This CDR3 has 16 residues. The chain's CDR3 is CASSLAARASGETQYF. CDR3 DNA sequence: TGCGCCAGCAGCCTGGCGGCCAGGGCGTCTGGGGAGACCCAGTACTTC.

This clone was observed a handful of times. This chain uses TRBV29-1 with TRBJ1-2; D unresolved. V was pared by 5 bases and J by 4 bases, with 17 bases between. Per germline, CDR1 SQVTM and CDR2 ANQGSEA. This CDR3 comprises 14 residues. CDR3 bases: TGCAGCGTTTTCGACACGGGAGCTTTCTATGGCTACACCTTC. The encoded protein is CSVFDTGAFYGYTF.

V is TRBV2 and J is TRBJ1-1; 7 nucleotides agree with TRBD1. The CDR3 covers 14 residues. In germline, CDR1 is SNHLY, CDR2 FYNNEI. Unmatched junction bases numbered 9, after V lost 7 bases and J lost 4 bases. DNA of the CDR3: TGTGCCAGCACCGTACAGGGGTCTGGCACTGAAGCTTTCTTT. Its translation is CASTVQGSGTEAFF.

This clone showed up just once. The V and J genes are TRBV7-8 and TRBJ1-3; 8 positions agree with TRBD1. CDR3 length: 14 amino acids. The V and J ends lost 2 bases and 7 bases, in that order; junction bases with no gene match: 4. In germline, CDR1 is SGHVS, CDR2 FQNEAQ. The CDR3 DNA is TGTGCCAGCAGCTTACAGGGGGCGGCGAACACCATATATTTT. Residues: CASSLQGAANTIYF.

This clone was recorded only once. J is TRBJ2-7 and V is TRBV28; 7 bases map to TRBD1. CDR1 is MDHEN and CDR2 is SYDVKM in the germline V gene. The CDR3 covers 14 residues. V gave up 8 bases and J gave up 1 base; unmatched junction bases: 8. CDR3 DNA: TGTGCCAGCGTGACAGGGAAAGGATCCTACGAGCAGTACTTC. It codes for CASVTGKGSYEQYF.

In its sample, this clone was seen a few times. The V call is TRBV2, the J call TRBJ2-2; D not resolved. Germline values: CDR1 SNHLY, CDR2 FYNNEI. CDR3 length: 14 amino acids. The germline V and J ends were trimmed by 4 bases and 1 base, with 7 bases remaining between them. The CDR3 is CASSGRLNTGELFF. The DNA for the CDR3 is TGTGCCAGCAGTGGGCGGCTGAACACCGGGGAGCTGTTTTTT.

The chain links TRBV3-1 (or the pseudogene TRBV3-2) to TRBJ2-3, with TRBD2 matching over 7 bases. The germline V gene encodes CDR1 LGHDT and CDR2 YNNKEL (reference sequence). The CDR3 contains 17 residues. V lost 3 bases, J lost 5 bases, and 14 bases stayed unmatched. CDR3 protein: CASSQRFRRESGDTQYF. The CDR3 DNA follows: TGTGCCAGCAGCCAGAGGTTTAGGCGGGAGTCGGGAGATACGCAGTATTTT.

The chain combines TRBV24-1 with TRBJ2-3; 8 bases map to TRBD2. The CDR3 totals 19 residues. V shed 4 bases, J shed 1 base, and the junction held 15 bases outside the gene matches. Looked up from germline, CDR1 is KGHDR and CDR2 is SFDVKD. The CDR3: CATSDPSVAGLWGTDTQYF. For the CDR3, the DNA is TGTGCCACCAGTGACCCCAGTGTAGCGGGACTGTGGGGCACAGATACGCAGTATTTT.

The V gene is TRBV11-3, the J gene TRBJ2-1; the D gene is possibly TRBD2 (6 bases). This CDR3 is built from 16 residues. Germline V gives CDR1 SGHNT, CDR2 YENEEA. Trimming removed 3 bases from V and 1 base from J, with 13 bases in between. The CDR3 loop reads CASSFRGSGSYNEQFF. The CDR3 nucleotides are TGTGCCAGCAGCTTTCGGGGGAGTGGTTCCTACAATGAGCAGTTCTTC.

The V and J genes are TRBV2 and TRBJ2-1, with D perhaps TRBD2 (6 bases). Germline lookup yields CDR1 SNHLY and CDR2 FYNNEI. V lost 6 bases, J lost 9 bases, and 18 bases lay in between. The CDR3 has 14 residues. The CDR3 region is CASRVDSSVPEQFF. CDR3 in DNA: TGTGCCAGCAGGGTGGACTCTAGCGTTCCTGAGCAGTTCTTC.

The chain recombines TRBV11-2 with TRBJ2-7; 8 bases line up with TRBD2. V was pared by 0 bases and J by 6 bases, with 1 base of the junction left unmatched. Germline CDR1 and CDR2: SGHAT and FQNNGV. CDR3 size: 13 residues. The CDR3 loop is CASSLDGRGEQYF. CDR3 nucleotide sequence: TGTGCCAGCAGCTTAGACGGGAGGGGCGAGCAGTACTTC.

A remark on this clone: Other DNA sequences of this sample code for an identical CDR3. The CDR3 sequence is CASSLGGGYGYTF. As DNA, the CDR3 is TGTGCCAGCAGCCTCGGGGGGGGCTATGGCTACACCTTC. This chain uses TRBV28 with TRBJ1-2; TRBD1 is a possible D gene (5 bases). The germline V gene encodes CDR1 MDHEN and CDR2 SYDVKM. The germline V and J ends were trimmed by 6 bases and 4 bases, with 12 bases remaining between them. The length of the CDR3 is 13 residues.

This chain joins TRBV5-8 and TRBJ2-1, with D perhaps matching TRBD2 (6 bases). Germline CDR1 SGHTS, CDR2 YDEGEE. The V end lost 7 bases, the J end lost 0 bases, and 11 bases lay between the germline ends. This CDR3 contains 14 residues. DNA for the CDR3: TGTGCCAGCCCGTGGGGGGACTCCTACAATGAGCAGTTCTTC. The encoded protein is CASPWGDSYNEQFF.

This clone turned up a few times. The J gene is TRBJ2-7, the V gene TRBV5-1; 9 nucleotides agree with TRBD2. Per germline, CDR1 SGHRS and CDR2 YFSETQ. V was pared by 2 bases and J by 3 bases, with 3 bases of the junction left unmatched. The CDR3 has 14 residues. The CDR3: CASSLGTSYYEQYF. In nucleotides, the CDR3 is TGCGCCAGCAGCTTAGGGACTAGCTACTACGAGCAGTACTTC.

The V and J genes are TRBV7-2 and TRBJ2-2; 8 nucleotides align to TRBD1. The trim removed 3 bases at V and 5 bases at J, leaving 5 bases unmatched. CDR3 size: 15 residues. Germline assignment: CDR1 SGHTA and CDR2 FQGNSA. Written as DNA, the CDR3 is TGTGCCAGCAGCTTTAGGACAGGGAGGACCGGGGAGCTGTTTTTT. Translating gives CASSFRTGRTGELFF.

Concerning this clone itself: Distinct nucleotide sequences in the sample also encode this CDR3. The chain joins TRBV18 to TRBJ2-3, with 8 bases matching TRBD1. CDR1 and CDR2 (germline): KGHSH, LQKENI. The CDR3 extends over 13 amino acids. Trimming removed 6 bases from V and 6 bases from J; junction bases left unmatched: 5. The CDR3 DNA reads TGTGCCAGCTCTAGGACAGGGCCCGATACGCAGTATTTT. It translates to CASSRTGPDTQYF.